A single sample is the source of the 29 T cell receptor beta chains below, sequenced in a study of radiotherapy plus CTLA-4 blockade in lung cancer. Some clones are missing from TCRdb's copy, which holds only in-frame ones; the method was immunoSEQ multiplex PCR. The repertoire holds about 110,000 clones, with 81% as singletons. Sequences were derived from peripheral blood, sampled from a patient treated with radiotherapy plus ipilimumab. The receptors were sampled from a human donor with non-small cell lung cancer that progressed on radiotherapy plus ipilimumab. Some clones in this sample may be carry-over from other donors' samples.

J is TRBJ1-5 and V is TRBV19, with 9 bases matching TRBD1. Per the germline V gene, CDR1 is LNHDA and CDR2 is SQIVND (reference sequence). This CDR3 has 15 amino acids. The V and J ends lost 3 bases and 10 bases, in that order; junction bases with no gene match: 10. The CDR3 DNA reads TGTGCCAGTAGTATCCGGGACAGGGTCCGAGAACCCCAGCATTTT. Encoded protein: CASSIRDRVREPQHF.

The V call is TRBV20-1, the J call TRBJ2-3; D is undetermined. The V gene lost 6 bases and the J gene lost 6 bases, with 7 bases spanning the gap. Germline CDR1 DFQATT, CDR2 SNEGSKA (reference sequence). The CDR3 is made up of 10 amino acids. Here the CDR3 DNA reads TGCAGTGCCGCGCGGGATACGCAGTATTTT. Its protein is CSAARDTQYF.

This chain connects TRBV9 to TRBJ1-2; no reliable D call. The CDR3 length is 13 residues. Germline V gives CDR1 SGDLS, CDR2 YYNGEE. Trimming pared 4 bases from V and 2 bases from J, leaving 9 bases between. CDR3 sequence reads: CASSPPGNYGYTF. The CDR3 nucleotides read TGTGCCAGCAGCCCTCCCGGGAACTATGGCTACACCTTC. Complete variable domain (other parts from reference TRBV9 and TRBJ1-2): DSGVTQTPKHLITATGQRVTLRCSPRSGDLSVYWYQQSLDQGLQFLIQYYNGEERAKGNILERFSAQQFPDLHSELNLSSLELGDSALYFCASSPPGNYGYTFGSGTRLTVV.

This chain links TRBV5-8 with TRBJ1-1; tentatively, D is TRBD1 (6 bases). From germline, CDR1 is SGHTS and CDR2 YDEGEE. Trimming removed 4 bases at V and 8 bases at J, with 12 bases between. The length of the CDR3 is 12 residues. The CDR3 reads CASSVRGREAFF. CDR3 DNA sequence: TGTGCCAGCAGCGTCCGGGGGCGGGAAGCTTTCTTT.

The chain carries TRBV10-3 and TRBJ2-3; TRBD2 agrees at 8 bases. With V trimmed by 8 bases and J by 0 bases, 7 bases remained unmatched. Germline lookup yields CDR1 ENHRY and CDR2 SYGVKD. The CDR3 consists of 15 residues. The CDR3 DNA reads TGTGCCATCGGCGGGGGGCCAGGGAGCACAGATACGCAGTATTTT. Amino acids: CAIGGGPGSTDTQYF.

The rearrangement links TRBV6-5 to TRBJ2-7, with TRBD1 matching over 12 bases. Germline V gene lookup returns CDR1 MNHEY and CDR2 SVGAGI. Trimming took 2 bases from V and 4 from J; bases not matched to a gene: 3. The CDR3 sequence is 15 residues long. The CDR3 DNA is TGTGCCAGCAGTTACACGGGACAGGGGGCTTACGAGCAGTACTTC. Amino acid sequence: CASSYTGQGAYEQYF.

The CDR3 loop is CASTAGGPVNEQFF. CDR3 DNA sequence: TGTGCCAGCACCGCGGGGGGGCCTGTAAATGAGCAGTTCTTC. The chain is built from TRBV7-2 and TRBJ2-1; 9 nucleotides line up with TRBD2. Germline values: CDR1 SGHTA, CDR2 FQGNSA. The junction had 8 bases not matched to a gene; V was cut back by 7 bases and J by 7 bases. The CDR3 extends over 14 amino acids.

This chain connects TRBV7-6 to TRBJ2-1; TRBD2 aligns across 8 bases. V was pared by 0 bases and J by 4 bases, with 14 bases of the junction left unmatched. The CDR3 loop spans 19 amino acids. Germline V gives CDR1 SGHVS, CDR2 FNYEAQ. In DNA, the CDR3 is TGTGCCAGCAGCTTAGCGTTGCGGGGGGCGAAGGTTCTGTACAATGAGCAGTTCTTC. Protein: CASSLALRGAKVLYNEQFF. The whole variable domain, remainder taken from reference TRBV7-6 and TRBJ2-1, is GAGVSQSPRYKVTKRGQDVALRCDPISGHVSLYWYRQALGQGPEFLTYFNYEAQQDKSGLPNDRFSAERPEGSISTLTIQRTEQRDSAMYRCASSLALRGAKVLYNEQFFGPGTRLTVL.

This chain connects TRBV7-9 to TRBJ2-1, with no clear D. This CDR3 contains 12 residues. Trimming shortened V by 7 bases and J by 4 bases, and 8 bases separated the two germline ends. CDR1 SEHNR and CDR2 FQNEAQ come from the germline V gene (reference sequence). CDR3 protein: CASTSSYNEQFF. CDR3 DNA: TGTGCCAGCACTTCCTCGTACAATGAGCAGTTCTTC.

The table lists this clone with a few counts. The chain combines TRBV6-4 with TRBJ2-3, with D perhaps matching TRBD1 (5 bases). CDR1 MRHNA and CDR2 SNTAGT come from the germline V gene. Trimming left V 3 bases short and J 3 bases short, with 10 bases between. This CDR3 contains 14 residues. This chain's CDR3 is CASSETGPTDTQYF. The CDR3, as DNA: TGTGCCAGCAGTGAAACAGGCCCAACAGATACGCAGTATTTT.

This clone was seen a handful of times. J is TRBJ2-1 and V is TRBV5-1, with D perhaps matching TRBD1 (6 bases). CDR3 length: 15 amino acids. Trimming cost V 0 bases and J 0 bases, with 7 bases left between them. Germline CDR1 is SGHRS and CDR2 is YFSETQ. For the CDR3, the DNA is TGCGCCAGCAGCTTGGGGGGGCGCTCCTACAATGAGCAGTTCTTC. Its translation is CASSLGGRSYNEQFF.

This clone came up a few times. The V and J genes are TRBV4-3 and TRBJ2-7; TRBD2 might be the D (6 bases). The CDR3 covers 14 residues. From germline, CDR1 is LGHNA and CDR2 YSLEER. The V gene lost 0 bases and the J gene lost 2 bases, with 8 bases spanning the gap. The CDR3 is CASSQDPGAYEQYF. The CDR3 DNA is TGCGCCAGCAGCCAAGATCCGGGGGCCTACGAGCAGTACTTC.

The sample holds one count of this clone. This chain joins TRBV7-2 and TRBJ2-1; D possibly corresponds to TRBD1 (6 bases). This CDR3 contains 13 residues. Trimming cost V 1 base and J 6 bases, with 7 bases left between them. The germline CDR1 and CDR2 sequences are SGHTA and FQGNSA. The CDR3 sequence: CASSLGQANEQFF. The DNA of the CDR3 is TGTGCCAGCAGCTTAGGACAGGCCAATGAGCAGTTCTTC. Full variable domain (missing parts from reference TRBV7-2 and TRBJ2-1): GAGVSQSPSNKVTEKGKDVELRCDPISGHTALYWYRQSLGQGLEFLIYFQGNSAPDKSGLPSDRFSAERTGGSVSTLTIQRTQQEDSAVYLCASSLGQANEQFFGPGTRLTVL.

The chain carries TRBV9 and TRBJ2-5; possible D gene TRBD2, 5 bases. The CDR3 runs 15 residues. Germline V gene data show CDR1 as SGDLS and CDR2 as YYNGEE. Trimming shortened V by 0 bases and J by 7 bases, and 16 bases separated the two germline ends. CDR3 sequence (DNA): TGTGCCAGCAGCGTAGATGTGGGCGGGTGGGTGACCCAGTACTTC. It codes for CASSVDVGGWVTQYF. Using reference TRBV9 and TRBJ2-5 for the parts outside the CDR3, the full variable domain is DSGVTQTPKHLITATGQRVTLRCSPRSGDLSVYWYQQSLDQGLQFLIQYYNGEERAKGNILERFSAQQFPDLHSELNLSSLELGDSALYFCASSVDVGGWVTQYFGPGTRLLVL.

The CDR3 loop reads CASGSRPRDRLNYGYTF. CDR3 coding DNA: TGTGCTAGTGGTTCCCGCCCCCGGGACAGGCTTAACTATGGCTACACCTTC. V gene TRBV12-5 combines with J gene TRBJ1-2; TRBD1 matches at 8 bases. This CDR3 is built from 17 residues. V was pared by 4 bases and J by 1 base, with 11 bases of the junction left unmatched. The germline V gene has CDR1 LGHNT and CDR2 FRNRAP. The full variable domain, completed using reference TRBV12-5 and TRBJ1-2, is DARVTQTPRHKVTEMGQEVTMRCQPILGHNTVFWYRQTMMQGLELLAYFRNRAPLDDSGMPKDRFSAEMPDATLATLKIQPSEPRDSAVYFCASGSRPRDRLNYGYTFGSGTRLTVV.

This sequence joins TRBV6-1 and TRBJ2-2; no definite D call. Trimming stripped 7 bases from V and 1 base from J, with 7 bases between. In germline, CDR1 is MNHNS, CDR2 SASEGT. This CDR3 region has 13 residues. Here the CDR3 reads CASTVRNTGELFF. The CDR3 region has the DNA TGTGCCAGCACTGTCAGGAACACCGGGGAGCTGTTTTTT.

This sequence joins TRBV5-1 and TRBJ2-2; TRBD1 is a possible D gene (6 bases). V lost 3 bases to trimming and J lost 0 bases, with 9 bases between them. The CDR3 spans 15 residues. Germline CDR1 reads SGHRS; CDR2 reads YFSETQ. The CDR3 coding sequence is TGCGCCAGCAGCTCCGACAGGACGAACACCGGGGAGCTGTTTTTT. Its protein product is CASSSDRTNTGELFF.

The rearrangement uses TRBV6-5 and TRBJ1-5; D ambiguous. The CDR3 sequence is 15 residues long. V was clipped by 3 bases and J by 3 bases, with 12 bases between them. Germline V gene lookup returns CDR1 MNHEY and CDR2 SVGAGI. CDR3 nucleotide sequence: TGTGCCAGCAGTTATAACCGGGGTTCCAATCAGCCCCAGCATTTT. Protein sequence: CASSYNRGSNQPQHF.

The chain recombines TRBV6-1 with TRBJ1-5; the D is unclear. The CDR3 is 13 residues long. Germline CDR1 MNHNS, CDR2 SASEGT. The V gene lost 7 bases and the J gene lost 0 bases, with 7 bases spanning the gap. CDR3 nucleotides: TGTGCCAGCATGACGAGTAGCAATCAGCCCCAGCATTTT. Translating it yields CASMTSSNQPQHF.

CDR3 loop: CGRWGDHEQFF. CDR3 in DNA: TGCGGACGATGGGGGGATCATGAGCAGTTCTTC. This chain links TRBV5-1 with TRBJ2-1; a possible D gene is TRBD2 (6 bases). Germline-derived CDR1 and CDR2 are SGHRS and YFSETQ. This CDR3 contains 11 residues.

The chain employs TRBV9 and TRBJ2-3; D is undetermined. The CDR3 consists of 15 residues. V was clipped by 2 bases and J by 1 base, with 11 bases between them. Germline CDR1 is SGDLS and CDR2 is YYNGEE. The DNA of the CDR3 is TGTGCCAGCAGCGTCCATGGGGTCGGCACAGATACGCAGTATTTT. Residues: CASSVHGVGTDTQYF.

This clone turned up a few times. V is TRBV5-1 and J is TRBJ1-1; D is uncertain. The CDR3 runs 14 residues. CDR1 is SGHRS and CDR2 is YFSETQ in the germline V gene. Trimming shortened V by 0 bases and J by 4 bases, and 10 bases separated the two germline ends. The CDR3 DNA reads TGCGCCAGCAGCTTGGTAAGCGGAAGCACTGAAGCTTTCTTT. Its protein product is CASSLVSGSTEAFF.

This sequence joins TRBV4-2 and TRBJ1-2, with TRBD1 matching 9 bases. The J segment lost 4 bases and the V segment lost 0 bases, leaving 6 bases of the junction unmatched. Per germline, CDR1 LGHNA and CDR2 YNFKEQ. The CDR3 length is 16 residues. The CDR3, as DNA: TGTGCCAGCAGCCAAGAGAGTGGGGACAGGGCCTATGGCTACACCTTC. Its translation is CASSQESGDRAYGYTF.

The CDR3 nucleotides are TGTGCCAGCAGCCCCGCGGGGGTCTACGAGCAGTACTTC. Amino acid sequence: CASSPAGVYEQYF. V is TRBV13 and J is TRBJ2-7, with TRBD2 identical over 7 bases. The V and J ends lost 5 bases and 3 bases, in that order; junction bases with no gene match: 4. Per germline, CDR1 PRHDT and CDR2 FYEKMQ (reference sequence). CDR3 length: 13 amino acids.

A single count supports this clone. V gene TRBV19 combines with J gene TRBJ1-1; D gene unclear. CDR1 LNHDA and CDR2 SQIVND come from the germline V gene (reference sequence). V lost 7 bases and J lost 2, with 11 bases in between. The CDR3 length is 13 residues. Here the CDR3 reads CASKSTANTEAFF. In nucleotides, the CDR3 is TGTGCCAGTAAATCCACCGCAAACACTGAAGCTTTCTTT.

The chain links TRBV28 to TRBJ1-2; 8 positions agree with TRBD1. The CDR3 has 16 amino acids. In germline, CDR1 is MDHEN, CDR2 SYDVKM. J was trimmed by 5 bases and V by 7 bases; bases with no gene match: 15. The CDR3 is CASKRTGTLTDYGYTF. The CDR3 nucleotides read TGTGCCAGCAAACGGACAGGGACCCTAACAGATTATGGCTACACCTTC.

The chain recombines TRBV4-1 with TRBJ2-7, with 12 bases fitting TRBD1. Trimming removed 5 bases from V and 7 bases from J; junction bases left unmatched: 9. This CDR3 is built from 15 residues. Germline V gives CDR1 MGHRA, CDR2 YSYEKL. The CDR3 DNA sequence: TGCGCCAGCAGCTTCACGGGACAGGGGGCAGGTGAGCAGTACTTC. It encodes CASSFTGQGAGEQYF.

The chain uses TRBV19 and TRBJ2-7; 7 bases agree with TRBD1. This CDR3 is 16 amino acids long. The germline V gene has CDR1 LNHDA and CDR2 SQIVND (reference sequence). The junction had 12 bases not matched to a gene; V was cut back by 4 bases and J by 3 bases. CDR3 sequence: CASSTWTGSLGYEQYF. The CDR3 DNA sequence: TGTGCCAGTAGTACTTGGACAGGATCCTTGGGCTACGAGCAGTACTTC.

The chain is built from TRBV5-6 and TRBJ1-2; D unresolved. Germline CDR1 reads SGHDT; CDR2 reads YYEEEE. V was shortened by 3 bases and J by 2 bases, with 20 bases between the two germline ends. This CDR3 has 17 residues. The CDR3 reads CASSWGPALTGNYGYTF. The CDR3 DNA reads TGTGCCAGCAGCTGGGGTCCTGCGCTGACTGGGAACTATGGCTACACCTTC.